The source of this T cell receptor (beta chain) is a study of T cells in Graves' hyperthyroidism and ophthalmopathy. This clonotype was counted many times. The antigen remains unidentified. The patients, who ranged from 18 to 65 in age, presented with newly diagnosed hyperthyroidism lasting under 2 months. Clinical symptoms, serum thyroxine and TRAb, thyroid ultrasound and orbital computed tomography were used for the diagnoses. The source of the PBMCs was 10 ml of fresh peripheral blood. Broader study findings: Ophthalmopathy was identified by the model a median 6.5 months ahead of onset.

Per germline, CDR1 SGHAT and CDR2 FQNNGV. Between the trimmed V and J ends, which lost 4 bases and 2 bases, there was a span of 16 bases. The CDR3 covers 16 residues. Using RNA transcripts as the source, TCR beta CDR3 regions were amplified. Carried out on the TCR CDR3, a first-round RT-PCR used the HTBI primer set. TCRdb passed the multiplex PCR reads through MiXCR, listing each CDR3 protein once. This table has under 300,000 distinct CDR3 sequences, roughly 13% appearing once. Sequencing was done on a sample of blood. The clonotype originates from a middle-aged woman with Graves' hyperthyroidism. This chain links TRBV11-2 with TRBJ2-3; D is possibly TRBD2 (5 bases). CDR3 amino acids: CASSSPPTGYTDTQYF. For the CDR3, the DNA is TGTGCCAGCAGCTCCCCCCCGACGGGATACACAGATACGCAGTATTTT.